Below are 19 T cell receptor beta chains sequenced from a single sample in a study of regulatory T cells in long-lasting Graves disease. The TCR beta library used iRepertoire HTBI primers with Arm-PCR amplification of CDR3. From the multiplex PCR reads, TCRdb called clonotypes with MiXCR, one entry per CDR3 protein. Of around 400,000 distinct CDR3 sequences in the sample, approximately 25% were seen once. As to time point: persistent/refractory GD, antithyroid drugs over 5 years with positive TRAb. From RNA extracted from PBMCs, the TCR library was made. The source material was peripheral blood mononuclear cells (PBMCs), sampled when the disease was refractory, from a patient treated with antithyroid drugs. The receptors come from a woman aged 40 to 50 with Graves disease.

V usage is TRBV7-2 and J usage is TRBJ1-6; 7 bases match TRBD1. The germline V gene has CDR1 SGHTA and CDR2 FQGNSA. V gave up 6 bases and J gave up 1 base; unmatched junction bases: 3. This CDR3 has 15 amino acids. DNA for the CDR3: TGTGCCAGCAGTCCGACAGGGTCCTATAATTCACCCCTCCACTTT. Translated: CASSPTGSYNSPLHF.

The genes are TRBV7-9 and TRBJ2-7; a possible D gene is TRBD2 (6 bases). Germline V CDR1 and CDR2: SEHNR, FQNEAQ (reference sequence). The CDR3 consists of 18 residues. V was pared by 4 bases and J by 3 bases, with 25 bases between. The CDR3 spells CASSSHTRSPGRYYEQYF. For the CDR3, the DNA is TGTGCCAGCAGCTCCCATACCCGGTCCCCGGGGAGGTACTACGAGCAGTACTTC. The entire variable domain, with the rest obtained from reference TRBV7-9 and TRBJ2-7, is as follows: DTGVSQNPRHKITKRGQNVTFRCDPISEHNRLYWYRQTLGQGPEFLTYFQNEAQLEKSRLLSDRFSAERPKGSFSTLEIQRTEQGDSAMYLCASSSHTRSPGRYYEQYFGPGTRLTVT.

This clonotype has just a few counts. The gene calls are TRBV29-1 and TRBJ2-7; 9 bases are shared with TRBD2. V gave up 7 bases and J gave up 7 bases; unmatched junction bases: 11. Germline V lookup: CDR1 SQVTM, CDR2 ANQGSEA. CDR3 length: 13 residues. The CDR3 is CSGASGKTGEQYF. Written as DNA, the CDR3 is TGCAGCGGGGCTAGCGGGAAGACGGGAGAGCAGTACTTC.

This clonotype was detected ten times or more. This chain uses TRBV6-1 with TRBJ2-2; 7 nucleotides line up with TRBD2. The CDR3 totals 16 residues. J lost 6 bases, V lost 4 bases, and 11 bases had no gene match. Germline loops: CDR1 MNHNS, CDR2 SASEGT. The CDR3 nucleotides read TGTGCCAGCAGTGGGCCTTGGGAGGGAAAGGCCGGGGAGCTGTTTTTT. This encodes CASSGPWEGKAGELFF.

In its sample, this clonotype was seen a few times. The CDR3 here is CASSLVAGVGDEQFF. CDR3 nucleotide sequence: TGTGCCAGCAGCTTAGTTGCAGGGGTGGGCGATGAGCAGTTCTTC. The rearrangement joins TRBV11-2 to TRBJ2-1; tentative D call: TRBD1 (6 bases). Germline V lookup: CDR1 SGHAT, CDR2 FQNNGV. The CDR3 consists of 15 residues. Deletions cut 1 base from V and 8 bases from J, with 15 bases between.

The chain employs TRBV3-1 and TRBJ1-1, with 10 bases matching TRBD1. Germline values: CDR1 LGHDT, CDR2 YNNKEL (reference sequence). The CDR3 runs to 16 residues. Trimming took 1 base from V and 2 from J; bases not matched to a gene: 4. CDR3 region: CASSQGDRGGNTEAFF. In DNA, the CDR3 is TGTGCCAGCAGCCAAGGGGACAGGGGAGGAAACACTGAAGCTTTCTTT.

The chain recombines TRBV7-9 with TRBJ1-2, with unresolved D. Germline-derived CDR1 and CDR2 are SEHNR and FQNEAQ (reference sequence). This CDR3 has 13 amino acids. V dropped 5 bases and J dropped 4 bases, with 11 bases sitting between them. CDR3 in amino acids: CASSTDLRYGYTF. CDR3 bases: TGTGCCAGCAGCACCGACCTCCGCTATGGCTACACCTTC. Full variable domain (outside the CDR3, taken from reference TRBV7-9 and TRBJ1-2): DTGVSQNPRHKITKRGQNVTFRCDPISEHNRLYWYRQTLGQGPEFLTYFQNEAQLEKSRLLSDRFSAERPKGSFSTLEIQRTEQGDSAMYLCASSTDLRYGYTFGSGTRLTVV.

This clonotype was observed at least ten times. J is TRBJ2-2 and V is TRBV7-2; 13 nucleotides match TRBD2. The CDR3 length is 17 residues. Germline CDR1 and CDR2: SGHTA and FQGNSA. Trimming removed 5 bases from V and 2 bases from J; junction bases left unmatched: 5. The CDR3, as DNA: TGTGCCAGCAGCGGACTAGCGGGAGTGCCCAACACCGGGGAGCTGTTTTTT. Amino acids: CASSGLAGVPNTGELFF.

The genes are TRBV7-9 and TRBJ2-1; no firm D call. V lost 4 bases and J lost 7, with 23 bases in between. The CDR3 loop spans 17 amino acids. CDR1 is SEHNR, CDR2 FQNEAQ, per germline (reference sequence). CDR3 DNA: TGTGCCAGCAGCTCGATATTTCGGGTCTACCACTGGAATGAGCAGTTCTTC. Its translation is CASSSIFRVYHWNEQFF.

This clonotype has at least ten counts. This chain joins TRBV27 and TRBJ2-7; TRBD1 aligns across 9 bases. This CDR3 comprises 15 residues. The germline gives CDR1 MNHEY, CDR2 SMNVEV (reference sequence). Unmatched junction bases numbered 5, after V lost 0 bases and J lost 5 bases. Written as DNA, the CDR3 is TGTGCCAGCAGTTTATCGGGGGACAGGGACGACGAGCAGTACTTC. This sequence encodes CASSLSGDRDDEQYF.

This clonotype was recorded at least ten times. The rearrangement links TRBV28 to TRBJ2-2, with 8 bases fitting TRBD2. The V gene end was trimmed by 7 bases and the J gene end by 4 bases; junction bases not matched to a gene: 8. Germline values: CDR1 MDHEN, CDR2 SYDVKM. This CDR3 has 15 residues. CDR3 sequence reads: CASIPGGEGTGELFF. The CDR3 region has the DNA TGTGCCAGCATTCCGGGGGGGGAGGGCACCGGGGAGCTGTTTTTT.

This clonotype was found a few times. DNA of the CDR3: TGTGCCAGCTCACCGCAAGGGGCGAGCAATCAGCCCCAGCATTTT. The encoded protein is CASSPQGASNQPQHF. The chain couples TRBV18 to TRBJ1-5; possibly TRBD1 for D (5 bases). The germline V gene encodes CDR1 KGHSH and CDR2 LQKENI. The CDR3 totals 15 residues. Trimming stripped 3 bases from V and 1 base from J, with 10 bases between.

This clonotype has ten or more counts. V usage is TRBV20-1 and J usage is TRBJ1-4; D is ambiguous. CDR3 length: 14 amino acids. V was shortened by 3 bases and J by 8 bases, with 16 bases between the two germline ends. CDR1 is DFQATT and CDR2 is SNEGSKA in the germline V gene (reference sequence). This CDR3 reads CSARVDGRFEKLFF. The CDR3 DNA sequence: TGCAGTGCTAGGGTGGACGGGAGATTCGAAAAACTGTTTTTT.

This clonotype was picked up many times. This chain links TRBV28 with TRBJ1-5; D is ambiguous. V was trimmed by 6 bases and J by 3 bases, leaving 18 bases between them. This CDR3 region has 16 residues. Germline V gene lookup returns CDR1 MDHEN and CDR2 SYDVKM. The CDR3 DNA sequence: TGTGCCAGCAGCACCTCGTTGGACGGAGACAATCAGCCCCAGCATTTT. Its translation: CASSTSLDGDNQPQHF. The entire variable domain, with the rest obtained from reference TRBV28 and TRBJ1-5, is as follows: DVKVTQSSRYLVKRTGEKVFLECVQDMDHENMFWYRQDPGLGLRLIYFSYDVKMKEKGDIPEGYSVSREKKERFSLILESASTNQTSMYLCASSTSLDGDNQPQHFGDGTRLSIL.

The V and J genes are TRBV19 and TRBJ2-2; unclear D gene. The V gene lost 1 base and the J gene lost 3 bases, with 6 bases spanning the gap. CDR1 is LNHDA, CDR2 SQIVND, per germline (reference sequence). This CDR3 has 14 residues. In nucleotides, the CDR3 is TGTGCCAGTAGTATAGGGCGAGACACCGGGGAGCTGTTTTTT. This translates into CASSIGRDTGELFF.

The CDR3 bases are TGTGCCAGCAGCGTAGGACTAGCGGGAGGCCTGTTCCGAGAGACCCAGTACTTC. Its translation is CASSVGLAGGLFRETQYF. This chain uses TRBV9 with TRBJ2-5; TRBD2 matches 13 bases. This CDR3 has 18 amino acids. In germline, CDR1 is SGDLS, CDR2 YYNGEE. V shed 0 bases and J 4 bases; nucleotides not matched to a gene: 9. The full variable domain, rest sourced from reference TRBV9 and TRBJ2-5, is DSGVTQTPKHLITATGQRVTLRCSPRSGDLSVYWYQQSLDQGLQFLIQYYNGEERAKGNILERFSAQQFPDLHSELNLSSLELGDSALYFCASSVGLAGGLFRETQYFGPGTRLLVL.

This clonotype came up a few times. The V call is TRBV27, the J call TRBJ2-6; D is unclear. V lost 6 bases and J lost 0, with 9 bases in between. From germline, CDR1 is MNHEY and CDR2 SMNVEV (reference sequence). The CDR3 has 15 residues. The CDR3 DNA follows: TGTGCCAGCAGCCCTTTAAACTCTGGGGCCAACGTCCTGACTTTC. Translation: CASSPLNSGANVLTF.

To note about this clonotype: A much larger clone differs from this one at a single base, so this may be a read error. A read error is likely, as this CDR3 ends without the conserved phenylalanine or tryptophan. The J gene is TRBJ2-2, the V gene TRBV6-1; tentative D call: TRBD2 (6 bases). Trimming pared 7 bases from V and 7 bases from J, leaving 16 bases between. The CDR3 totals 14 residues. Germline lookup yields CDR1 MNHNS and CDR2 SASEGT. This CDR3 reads CASILAGRDGELFS. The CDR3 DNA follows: TGTGCCAGCATATTAGCAGGGCGGGACGGGGAGCTGTTTTCT.

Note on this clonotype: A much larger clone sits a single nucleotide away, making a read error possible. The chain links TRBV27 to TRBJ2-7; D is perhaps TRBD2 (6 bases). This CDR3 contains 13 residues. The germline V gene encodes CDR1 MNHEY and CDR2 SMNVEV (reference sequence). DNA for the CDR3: TGTGCCAGCAGTTTCGGGACTCACTACGAGCGGTACTTC. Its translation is CASSFGTHYERYF.